This T cell receptor beta chain was retrieved from a study of response to subunit inactivated influenza vaccine. The study, taken as a whole, reports: Authors suggested that a seasonal influenza vaccination recruits few new T cells each time.

TCRdb processed the RT-PCR reads anew with MiXCR; each CDR3 protein has one entry. The table includes under 200,000 distinct CDR3 sequences, about a tenth detected once. The table lists this clonotype with many counts. What it binds is unknown. The trim removed 0 bases at V and 2 bases at J, leaving 3 bases unmatched. The germline V gene has CDR1 SGHRS and CDR2 YFSETQ. This CDR3 comprises 16 residues. This chain connects TRBV5-1 to TRBJ2-7, with TRBD2 matching 12 bases. The sample in question was non-naive T cells sorted from PBMCs, obtained roughly 45 days after vaccination. This TCR was sampled from a man aged 50 to 59 who received an inactivated influenza vaccine. In DNA form, the CDR3 reads TGCGCCAGCAGCTTGGGAAGACTAGCGGGAGCCTACGAGCAGTACTTC. It yields the protein CASSLGRLAGAYEQYF.